This T cell receptor beta chain was found in a study of blood T cell repertoires in COVID-19. Across the study: Whether acute or convalescent, the COVID-19 samples came from the United States, Italy and Spain.

Assignments of participants to cohorts depended upon their own reported clinical history. Recovery among Cohort 3 donors was established by two negative PCRs, clearance, or symptom resolution. Sequencing was performed with immunoSEQ multiplex PCR; in TCRdb, only in-frame clones are kept and a portion is missing. This table has 350,000 to 450,000 clones, around 91% appearing once. V dropped 8 bases and J dropped 1 base, with 15 bases sitting between them. Germline V gene data show CDR1 as MNHEY and CDR2 as SVGAGI. The CDR3 runs 15 residues. The receptor was derived from a man in his thirties or forties who had recovered from COVID-19. Specimen: PBMCs or T cells enriched from blood (not recorded which). The chain has TRBV6-5 and TRBJ1-5, with D possibly being TRBD1 (6 bases). CDR3 residues: CASQPGQLSNQPQHF. In nucleotides, the CDR3 is TGTGCCAGCCAGCCAGGACAGCTAAGCAATCAGCCCCAGCATTTT.